This T cell receptor (beta chain) is from a study of memory CD4+ T cells and cytomegalovirus serostatus. Single viable CD3+CD4+CD8-CD45RO+ cells were sorted as the memory CD4+ T cells. CDR3 length: 15 residues. The V gene's germline CDR1 is SGHRS and CDR2 YFSETQ. Between the trimmed V and J ends, which lost 4 bases and 1 base, there was a span of 14 bases. Data came from immunoSEQ multiplex PCR; TCRdb stores just in-frame clones and leaves some out. The table has tens of thousands of clones, just over 75% seen once. The material sequenced was memory CD4+ T cells from blood. The origin of this receptor is an adult in good health and CMV-seronegative. V gene TRBV5-1 combines with J gene TRBJ1-1; no reliable D call. CDR3 bases: TGCGCCAGCAGCATCGAACAGCAAAGGAACACTGAAGCTTTCTTT. It translates to CASSIEQQRNTEAFF.